Below, 10 T cell receptor beta chains from the same sample are listed, as sequenced in a study of cytomegalovirus exposure and HLA in healthy donors. PCR involved 60 Vbeta and 13 Jbeta primers. Generated by immunoSEQ multiplex PCR, the TCRdb table keeps only in-frame clones and is missing some. The repertoire holds about 120,000 clones, with about four fifths as singletons. Material: PBMCs. The receptors here all came from a woman between 35 and 50 years old in good health and CMV-seronegative.

This chain connects TRBV28 to TRBJ1-4, with 11 positions matching TRBD1. Germline CDR1 MDHEN, CDR2 SYDVKM. The trim removed 6 bases at V and 6 bases at J, leaving 3 bases unmatched. The CDR3 loop spans 14 amino acids. CDR3 in amino acids: CASSRTGGDEKLFF. The CDR3 DNA follows: TGTGCCAGCAGCAGGACAGGGGGCGATGAAAAACTGTTTTTT.

The chain carries TRBV4-1 and TRBJ2-3; 10 bases align to TRBD2. Germline-derived CDR1 and CDR2 are MGHRA and YSYEKL. V shed 4 bases and J 0 bases; nucleotides not matched to a gene: 4. The CDR3 is made up of 16 amino acids. CDR3 in amino acids: CASSRGLAASTDTQYF. The DNA of the CDR3 is TGCGCCAGCAGCCGTGGACTAGCGGCTAGCACAGATACGCAGTATTTT.

V and J are TRBV7-2 and TRBJ2-7, with 10 bases aligning to TRBD2. Germline CDR1 and CDR2: SGHTA and FQGNSA. This CDR3 spans 13 amino acids. Trimming removed 3 bases from V and 9 bases from J; junction bases left unmatched: 5. The CDR3 loop is CASSLLAGEGQYF. CDR3 nucleotide sequence: TGTGCCAGCAGCTTGCTAGCGGGAGAAGGGCAGTACTTC.

The rearrangement joins TRBV7-3 to TRBJ2-7, with 7 bases matching TRBD1. The germline CDR1 and CDR2 sequences are SGHTA and FQGTGA. Trimming at V came to 3 bases and at J to 2 bases, leaving 7 bases not matched to a gene. This CDR3 has 15 amino acids. This CDR3 is CASSFGTALPYEQYF. In DNA, the CDR3 is TGTGCCAGCAGCTTTGGGACAGCACTCCCCTACGAGCAGTACTTC. The full variable domain, completed using reference TRBV7-3 and TRBJ2-7, is GAGVSQTPSNKVTEKGKYVELRCDPISGHTALYWYRQSLGQGPEFLIYFQGTGAADDSGLPNDRFFAVRPEGSVSTLKIQRTERGDSAVYLCASSFGTALPYEQYFGPGTRLTVT.

In this sample, this clone turned up a few times. The V and J genes are TRBV6-1 and TRBJ1-1, with D possibly being TRBD1 (5 bases). In germline, CDR1 is MNHNS, CDR2 SASEGT. Trimming took 6 bases from V and 5 from J, leaving 16 bases between them. The CDR3 totals 14 residues. The CDR3 coding sequence is TGTGCCAGCAGGGTGGAGGGAAGGGGAACTGAAGCTTTCTTT. Its translation: CASRVEGRGTEAFF.

The chain uses TRBV7-3 and TRBJ1-6; 8 nucleotides line up with TRBD1. The CDR3 length is 15 residues. The trim removed 2 bases at V and 7 bases at J, leaving 4 bases unmatched. Germline V CDR1 and CDR2: SGHTA, FQGTGA. As DNA, the CDR3 is TGTGCCAGCAGCTTATCACAGGGGGGAAATTCACCCCTCCACTTT. Protein: CASSLSQGGNSPLHF.

The chain employs TRBV7-3 and TRBJ2-3; 10 positions agree with TRBD2. V shed 5 bases and J 4 bases; nucleotides not matched to a gene: 6. Germline V CDR1 and CDR2: SGHTA, FQGTGA. The CDR3 covers 15 residues. CDR3 sequence (DNA): TGTGCCAGCAGCCTAGGGGGACTAGCGTCAGATACGCAGTATTTT. This encodes CASSLGGLASDTQYF.

The chain combines TRBV5-1 with TRBJ2-4; 10 bases match TRBD1. Germline CDR1 reads SGHRS; CDR2 reads YFSETQ. Trimming took 0 bases from V and 4 from J; bases not matched to a gene: 4. The CDR3 is 16 amino acids. CDR3 nucleotide sequence: TGCGCCAGCAGCTTGGGTGGGGGACAGGGGAAAAACATTCAGTACTTC. Its protein product is CASSLGGGQGKNIQYF.

The chain employs TRBV21-1 and TRBJ2-2; TRBD2 was called by the table and not checked on the DNA. TRBV21-1 constitutes a pseudogene. The CDR3 sequence is 22 residues long. The CDR3 protein is CASILKCRTSGRAARGTGELFF. For the CDR3, the DNA is TGTGCCAGCATCTTAAAATGTAGGACTAGCGGGAGGGCCGCCCGTGGAACCGGGGAGCTGTTTTTT.

The chain is built from TRBV4-3 and TRBJ1-3; a possible D gene is TRBD1 (5 bases). CDR3 length equals 19 residues. Germline values: CDR1 LGHNA, CDR2 YSLEER. V lost 2 bases to trimming and J lost 9 bases, with 29 bases between them. CDR3 bases: TGCGCCAGCAGCCAATCCCTTCCCTCAGCGGGGGATGAACGAGGCACCATATATTTT. Its protein is CASSQSLPSAGDERGTIYF.